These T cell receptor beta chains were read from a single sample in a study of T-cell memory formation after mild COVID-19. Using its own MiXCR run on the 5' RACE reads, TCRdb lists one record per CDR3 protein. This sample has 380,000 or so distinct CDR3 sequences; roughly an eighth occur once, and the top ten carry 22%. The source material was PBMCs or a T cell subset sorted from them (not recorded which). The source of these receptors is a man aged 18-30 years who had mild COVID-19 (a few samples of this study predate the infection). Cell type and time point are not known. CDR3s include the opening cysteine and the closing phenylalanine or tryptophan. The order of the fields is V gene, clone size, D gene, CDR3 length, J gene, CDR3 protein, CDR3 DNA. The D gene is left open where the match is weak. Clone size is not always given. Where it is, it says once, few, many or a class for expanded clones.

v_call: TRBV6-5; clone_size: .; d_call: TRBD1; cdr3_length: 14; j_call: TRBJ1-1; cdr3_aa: CASRPWDSGTEAFF; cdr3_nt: TGTGCCAGCAGACCCTGGGACAGTGGGACTGAAGCTTTCTTT
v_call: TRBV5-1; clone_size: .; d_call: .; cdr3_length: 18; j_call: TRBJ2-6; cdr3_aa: CASRAVQGAHTGANVLTF; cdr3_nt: TGCGCCAGCAGGGCTGTACAGGGTGCCCATACTGGGGCCAACGTCCTGACTTTC
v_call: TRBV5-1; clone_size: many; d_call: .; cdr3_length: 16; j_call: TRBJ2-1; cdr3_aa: CASSLGGRGAWDEQFF; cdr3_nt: TGCGCCAGCAGCTTGGGAGGACGAGGGGCCTGGGATGAGCAGTTCTTC
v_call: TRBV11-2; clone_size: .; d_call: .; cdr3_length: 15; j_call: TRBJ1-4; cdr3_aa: CASSPEGGTNEKLFF; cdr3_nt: TGTGCCAGCAGCCCCGAGGGGGGAACTAATGAAAAACTGTTTTTT
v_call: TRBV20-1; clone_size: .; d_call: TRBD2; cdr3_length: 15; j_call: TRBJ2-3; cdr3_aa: CSALLAGGPADTQYF; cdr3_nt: TGCAGTGCCCTTCTGGCGGGGGGGCCCGCAGATACGCAGTATTTT
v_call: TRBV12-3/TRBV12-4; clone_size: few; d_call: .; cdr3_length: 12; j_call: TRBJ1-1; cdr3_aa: CASSFEGLGAFF; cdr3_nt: TGTGCCAGCAGTTTTGAGGGACTCGGAGCTTTCTTT
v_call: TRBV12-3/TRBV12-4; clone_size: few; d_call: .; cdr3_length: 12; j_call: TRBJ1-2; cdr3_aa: CASSFTRSGYTF; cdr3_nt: TGTGCCAGCAGTTTCACGAGATCTGGCTACACCTTC
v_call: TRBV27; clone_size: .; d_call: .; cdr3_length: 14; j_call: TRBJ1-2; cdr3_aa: CASSPTGIYGGYTF; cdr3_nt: TGTGCCAGCAGTCCGACCGGGATATACGGGGGCTACACCTTC
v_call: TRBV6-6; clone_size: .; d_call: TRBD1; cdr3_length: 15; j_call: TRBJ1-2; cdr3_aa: CASSYVFGQAYGYTF; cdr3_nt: TGTGCCAGCAGTTATGTCTTCGGACAGGCCTATGGCTACACCTTC
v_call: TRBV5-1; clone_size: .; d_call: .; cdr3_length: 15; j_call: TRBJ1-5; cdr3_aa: CASSLDGKSNQPQHF; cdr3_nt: TGCGCCAGCAGCTTGGATGGGAAAAGCAATCAGCCCCAGCATTTT
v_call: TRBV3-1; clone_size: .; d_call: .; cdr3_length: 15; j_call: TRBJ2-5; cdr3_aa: CASSQEIGSQETQYF; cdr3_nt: TGTGCCAGCAGCCAAGAAATAGGCAGCCAAGAGACCCAGTACTTC
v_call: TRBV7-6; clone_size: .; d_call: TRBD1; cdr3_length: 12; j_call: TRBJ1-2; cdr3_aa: CASGDRGNGYTF; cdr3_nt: TGTGCCAGCGGAGACAGGGGAAATGGCTACACCTTC
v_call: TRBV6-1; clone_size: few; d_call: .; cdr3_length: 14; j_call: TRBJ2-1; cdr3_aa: CASLYSQTYNEQFF; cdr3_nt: TGTGCCAGCTTGTACAGCCAAACCTACAATGAGCAGTTCTTC
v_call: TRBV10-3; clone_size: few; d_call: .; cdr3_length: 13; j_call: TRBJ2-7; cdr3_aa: CAIRLPGADEQYF; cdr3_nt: TGTGCCATCAGGCTCCCGGGGGCCGACGAGCAGTACTTC
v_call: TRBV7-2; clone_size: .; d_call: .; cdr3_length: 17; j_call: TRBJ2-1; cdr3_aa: CASSPGTLSFSYNEQFF; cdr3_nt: TGTGCCAGCAGCCCAGGGACTCTAAGTTTCTCCTACAATGAGCAGTTCTTC
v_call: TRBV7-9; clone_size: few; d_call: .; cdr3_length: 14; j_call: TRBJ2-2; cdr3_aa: CASSQGPNTGELFF; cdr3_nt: TGTGCCAGCAGCCAGGGCCCGAACACCGGGGAGCTGTTTTTT
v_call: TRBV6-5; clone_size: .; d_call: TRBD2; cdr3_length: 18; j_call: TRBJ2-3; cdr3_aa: CASSYGTSGGFRTDTQYF; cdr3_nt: TGTGCCAGCAGTTACGGGACTAGCGGGGGGTTTCGCACAGATACGCAGTATTTT
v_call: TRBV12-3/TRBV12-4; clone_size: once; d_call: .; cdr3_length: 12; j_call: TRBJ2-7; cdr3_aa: CASSFSQGPQYF; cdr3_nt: TGTGCCAGCAGTTTCTCACAGGGCCCGCAGTACTTC
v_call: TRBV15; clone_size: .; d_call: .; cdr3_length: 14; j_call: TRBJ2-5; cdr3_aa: CATSRDRDDETQYF; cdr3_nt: TGTGCCACCAGCAGAGACCGGGACGATGAGACCCAGTACTTC
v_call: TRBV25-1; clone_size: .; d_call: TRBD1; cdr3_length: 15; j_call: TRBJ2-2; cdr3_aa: CASSAWTGQTGELFF; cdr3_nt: TGTGCCAGCAGTGCCTGGACAGGGCAAACCGGGGAGCTGTTTTTT
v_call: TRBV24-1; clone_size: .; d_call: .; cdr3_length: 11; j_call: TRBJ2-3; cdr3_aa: CATSRAGTQYF; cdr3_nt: TGTGCCACCAGTCGGGCAGGGACGCAGTATTTT
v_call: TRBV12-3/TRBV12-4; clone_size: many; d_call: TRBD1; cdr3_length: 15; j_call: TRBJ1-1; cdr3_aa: CASSLGDRGPTEAFF; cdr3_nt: TGTGCCAGCAGTTTAGGGGACAGGGGGCCCACTGAAGCTTTCTTT
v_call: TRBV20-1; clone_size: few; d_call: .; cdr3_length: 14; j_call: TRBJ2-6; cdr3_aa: CSARWESGANVLTF; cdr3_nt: TGCAGTGCTAGGTGGGAGTCTGGGGCCAACGTCCTGACTTTC
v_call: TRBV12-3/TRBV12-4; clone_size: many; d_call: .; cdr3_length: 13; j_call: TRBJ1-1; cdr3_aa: CASSPLCCGEAFF; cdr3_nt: TGTGCCAGCAGCCCCCTGTGTTGTGGTGAAGCTTTCTTT
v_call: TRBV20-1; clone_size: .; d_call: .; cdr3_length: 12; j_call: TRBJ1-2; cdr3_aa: CSAIDSNYGYTF; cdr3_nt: TGCAGTGCTATCGACAGTAACTATGGCTACACCTTC
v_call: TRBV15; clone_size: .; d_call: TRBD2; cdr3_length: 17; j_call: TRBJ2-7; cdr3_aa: CATSRDLAGVISYEQYF; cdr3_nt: TGTGCCACCAGCAGAGATCTCGCGGGGGTTATCTCCTACGAGCAGTACTTC
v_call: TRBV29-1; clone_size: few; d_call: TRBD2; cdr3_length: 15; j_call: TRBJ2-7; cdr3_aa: CSVVMAGDPTYEQYF; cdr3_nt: TGCAGCGTTGTAATGGCGGGGGACCCAACCTACGAGCAGTACTTC
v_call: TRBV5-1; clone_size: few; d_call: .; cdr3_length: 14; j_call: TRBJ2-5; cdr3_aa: CASSLEEPGETQYF; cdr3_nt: TGCGCCAGCAGCTTGGAGGAGCCAGGGGAGACCCAGTACTTC
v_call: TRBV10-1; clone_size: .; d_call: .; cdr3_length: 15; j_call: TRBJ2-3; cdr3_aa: CASSESTAGTDTQYF; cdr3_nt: TGCGCCAGCAGTGAGTCGACGGCAGGCACAGATACGCAGTATTTT
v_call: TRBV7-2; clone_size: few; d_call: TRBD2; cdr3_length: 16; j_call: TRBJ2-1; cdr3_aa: CASSSPLMGLAGEQFF; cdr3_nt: TGTGCCAGCAGCTCCCCACTTATGGGACTAGCGGGGGAGCAGTTCTTC
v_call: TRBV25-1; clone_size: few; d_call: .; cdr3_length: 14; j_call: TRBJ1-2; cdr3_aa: CASSEPLGTHGYTF; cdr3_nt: TGTGCCAGCAGTGAACCGTTAGGGACCCATGGCTACACCTTC
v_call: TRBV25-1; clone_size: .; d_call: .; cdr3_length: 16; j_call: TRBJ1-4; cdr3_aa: CASTPVGASANEKLFF; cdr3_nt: TGTGCCAGCACCCCCGTAGGGGCTTCGGCTAATGAAAAACTGTTTTTT